The 4 T cell receptor beta chains below were found in one sample sequenced in a study of T cells after yellow fever vaccination. TCRdb processed the 5' RACE reads anew with MiXCR; each CDR3 protein has one entry. The data show about 340,000 distinct CDR3 sequences, around 13% seen once. The source was CD4+ T cells sorted from PBMCs, collected 15 days after the yellow fever booster vaccination. The receptors come from a man younger than 30 who received the YFV17D yellow fever vaccine.

The table lists this clonotype with a few counts. The chain carries TRBV11-2 and TRBJ2-1, with D possibly matching TRBD1 (6 bases). Germline CDR1 SGHAT, CDR2 FQNNGV. CDR3 length: 15 amino acids. Deletions cut 5 bases from V and 2 bases from J, with 13 bases between. The CDR3 DNA reads TGTGCCAGCAGCAAAAACCAGGGGCCCTACAATGAGCAGTTCTTC. Its translation is CASSKNQGPYNEQFF.

Ten or more counts support this clonotype. The chain links TRBV6-5 to TRBJ2-2; D is ambiguous. Germline loops: CDR1 MNHEY, CDR2 SVGAGI. The CDR3 runs 13 residues. V was cut by 2 bases and J by 3 bases, with 4 bases left in between. CDR3 region: CASSYGYTGELFF. The DNA of the CDR3 is TGTGCCAGCAGTTACGGGTACACCGGGGAGCTGTTTTTT.

This clonotype was observed many times. In DNA, the CDR3 is TGTGCCAGCAGCACCAGGACCCTAAGGTCCGGGGCCAACGTCCTGACTTTC. Translated, it gives CASSTRTLRSGANVLTF. The J gene is TRBJ2-6, the V gene TRBV9; D remains unclear. This CDR3 is 17 amino acids long. The V gene lost 4 bases and the J gene lost 4 bases, with 18 bases spanning the gap. Germline V gene data show CDR1 as SGDLS and CDR2 as YYNGEE.

The chain joins TRBV9 to TRBJ2-1; 9 positions agree with TRBD2. The CDR3 consists of 19 residues. Looked up from germline, CDR1 is SGDLS and CDR2 is YYNGEE. With 2 bases clipped from V and 0 bases from J, the junction kept 12 bases outside the gene matches. CDR3 nucleotide sequence: TGTGCCAGCAGCGTCCGTAGCGGGGGCGTCTCAAGCTCCTACAATGAGCAGTTCTTC. The encoded protein is CASSVRSGGVSSSYNEQFF.